This T cell receptor beta chain appears in the sequencing data of a study of cytotoxic CD8 clonotypes in ibrutinib-treated CLL. Germline V gene sequence: CDR1 LGHNT, CDR2 FRNRAP. V lost 4 bases and J 2 bases, leaving 12 bases between the germline ends. The CDR3 is 14 residues long. The repertoire was sequenced with immunoSEQ multiplex PCR; TCRdb's copy has only in-frame clones and lacks some. Of about 22,000 clones listed, approximately 77% were seen once; the top ten hold around 7.9%. The chain links TRBV12-5 to TRBJ2-7; a possible D gene is TRBD1 (5 bases). This receptor was identified in a human donor with chronic lymphocytic leukemia. The specimen comprised PBMCs, sampled before ibrutinib treatment. CDR3 DNA sequence: TGTGCTAGTGGTTCATCCAGGGATCCCTACGAGCAGTACTTC. Translating gives CASGSSRDPYEQYF.